The clone carrying this T cell receptor (beta chain) was found many times. Its specificity is unknown. Each CDR3 protein gets one entry after TCRdb re-called the 5' RACE reads with MiXCR. The profile shows 55,000 to 75,000 distinct CDR3 sequences, roughly an eighth of them singletons. Germline-derived CDR1 and CDR2 are GTSNPN and SVGIG (reference sequence). The CDR3 sequence is 12 residues long. With 5 bases clipped from V and 3 bases from J, the junction kept 4 bases outside the gene matches. This record belongs to a study of early T cells in non-severe SARS-CoV-2 infection. Whole-study results and caveats: Matching against VDJdb likely underestimated virus-specific expansions, favoring anti-spike CD8.

The source material was whole blood. The clonotype comes from an adult who was a healthcare worker with PCR-confirmed SARS-CoV-2 infection or an uninfected control (not recorded which). This rearrangement joins TRBV30 to TRBJ2-7; TRBD1 matches at 7 bases. DNA for the CDR3: TGTGCCTGGGGACAGGTAAACTACGAGCAGTACTTC. Amino acid sequence: CAWGQVNYEQYF.